This T cell receptor beta chain was recorded in a study of blood T cell repertoires in COVID-19. TCRdb's copy holds only in-frame clones and misses some; the assay was immunoSEQ multiplex PCR. The sample carries 150,000 to 200,000 clones, about 82% recorded once. In its sample, this clone was seen a few times. The CDR3 has 19 residues. Trimming at V came to 5 bases and at J to 7 bases, leaving 20 bases not matched to a gene. The germline gives CDR1 MNHEY, CDR2 SMNVEV (reference sequence). Sample: peripheral blood. The source of this sequence is a woman aged 25 to 39 with acute or convalescent COVID-19. This sequence joins TRBV27 and TRBJ2-1; 10 bases fit TRBD2. CDR3 nucleotide sequence: TGTGCCAGCAGTCCAATCGCCGGGACTAGCGTGGTACAAGGTAATGAGCAGTTCTTC. This translates into CASSPIAGTSVVQGNEQFF.